This TCR beta chain was obtained from a study of blood T cell repertoires in COVID-19. Study details: Donors in the United States, Italy and Spain gave samples during acute or convalescent COVID-19. T cells, B-cell-depleted T cells, or PBMCs supplied cDNA or gDNA.

Germline trimming cut 7 bases from V and 1 base from J; bases unmatched to any gene: 11. The CDR3 has 16 residues. Germline lookup yields CDR1 SNHLY and CDR2 FYNNEI. Original processing notes: From reference gene primer amplification, estimates of nucleated cell counts were derived. Repertoires were generated with immunoSEQ multiplex PCR, while TCRdb's copy carries only in-frame clones and drops some. V, J and clone size derive from that table, while D and trimming were established from the DNA sequence. The sample comprises just over 25,000 clones, almost 90% of which are singletons, and about 11% rests with the top ten.

The sample consisted of peripheral blood. V usage is TRBV2 and J usage is TRBJ1-1; 8 nucleotides line up with TRBD1. The source of this sequence is a man aged 65-85 years with acute or convalescent COVID-19. CDR3 in amino acids: CASTLDRAPGNTEAFF. DNA for the CDR3: TGTGCCAGCACCCTGGACAGGGCGCCTGGGAACACTGAAGCTTTCTTT.